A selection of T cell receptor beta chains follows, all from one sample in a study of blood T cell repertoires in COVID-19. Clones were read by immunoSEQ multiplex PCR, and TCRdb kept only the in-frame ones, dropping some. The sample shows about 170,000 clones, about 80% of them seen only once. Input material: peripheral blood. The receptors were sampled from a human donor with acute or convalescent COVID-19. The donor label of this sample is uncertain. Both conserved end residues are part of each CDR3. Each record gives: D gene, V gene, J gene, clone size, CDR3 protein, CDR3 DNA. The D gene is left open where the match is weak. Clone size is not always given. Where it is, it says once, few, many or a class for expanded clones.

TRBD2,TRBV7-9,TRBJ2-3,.,CASSFLAGADTQYF,TGTGCCAGCAGCTTTCTAGCGGGGGCAGATACGCAGTATTTT
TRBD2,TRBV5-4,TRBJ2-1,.,CASRTGLGGQDEQFF,TGTGCCAGCAGAACCGGACTAGGCGGGCAAGATGAGCAGTTCTTC
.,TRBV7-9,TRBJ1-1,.,CASSQNALEAFF,TGTGCCAGCAGCCAAAACGCACTTGAAGCTTTCTTT
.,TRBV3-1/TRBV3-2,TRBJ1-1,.,CASSQLGQMNTEAFF,TGTGCCAGCAGCCAACTAGGACAGATGAACACTGAAGCTTTCTTT
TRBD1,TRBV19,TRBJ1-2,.,CASSTAGTGIYNYGYTF,TGTGCCAGTAGTACGGCCGGGACAGGGATTTATAACTATGGCTACACCTTC
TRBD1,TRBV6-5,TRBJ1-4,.,CAPEGAGYGKLFF,TGTGCCCCGGAGGGGGCAGGTTACGGAAAACTGTTTTTT
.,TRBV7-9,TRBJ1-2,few,CASSRRDSNYGYTF,TGTGCCAGCAGCCGCCGGGACTCAAACTATGGCTACACCTTC
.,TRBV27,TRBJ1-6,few,CASRPLSGGSYNSPLHF,TGTGCCAGCAGACCGCTGAGCGGGGGCTCCTATAATTCACCCCTCCACTTT
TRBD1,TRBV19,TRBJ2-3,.,CASSIELGQQQFTDTQYF,TGTGCCAGTAGTATAGAATTGGGACAGCAACAATTCACAGATACGCAGTATTTT
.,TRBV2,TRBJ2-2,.,CASREQPNTGELFF,TGTGCCAGCCGGGAACAGCCGAACACCGGGGAGCTGTTTTTT
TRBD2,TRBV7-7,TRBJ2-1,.,CASGAGENNEQFF,TGTGCTAGCGGGGCAGGGGAGAACAATGAGCAGTTCTTC
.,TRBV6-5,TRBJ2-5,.,CASSSSETQYF,TGTGCCAGCAGCTCCTCCGAGACCCAGTACTTC
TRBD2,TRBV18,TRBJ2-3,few,CASSNSGSRDTQYF,TGTGCCAGCTCGAACAGCGGGAGTCGAGATACGCAGTATTTT
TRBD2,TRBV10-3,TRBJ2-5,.,CAISPSGTSGGRYQETQYF,TGTGCCATCTCGCCGTCGGGGACTAGCGGGGGCAGGTACCAAGAGACCCAGTACTTC
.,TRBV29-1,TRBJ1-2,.,CSVLRATGDYGYTF,TGCAGCGTATTGAGGGCAACTGGGGACTATGGCTACACCTTC
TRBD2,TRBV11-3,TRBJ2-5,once,CASSLDTSGSGGETQYF,TGTGCCAGCAGCTTAGATACTAGCGGGAGTGGAGGAGAGACCCAGTACTTC
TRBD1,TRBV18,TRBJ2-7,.,CASSQPGQGMVYEQYF,TGTGCCAGCTCACAACCGGGACAGGGAATGGTCTACGAGCAGTACTTC
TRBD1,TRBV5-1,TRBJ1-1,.,CASSRSAGGSVNTEAFF,TGCGCCAGCAGCCGGTCGGCAGGGGGGAGTGTGAACACTGAAGCTTTCTTT
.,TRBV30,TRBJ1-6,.,CAWRLPPGHF,TGTGCCTGGAGACTACCACCGGGACACTTT
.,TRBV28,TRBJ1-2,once,CASSGRGGYTF,TGTGCCAGCAGTGGCAGGGGTGGCTACACCTTC
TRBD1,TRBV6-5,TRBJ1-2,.,CASSYAQGAGYGYTF,TGTGCCAGCAGTTACGCACAGGGGGCTGGCTATGGCTACACCTTC
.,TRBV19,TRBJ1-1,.,CASRTGPNTEAFF,TGTGCCAGTAGAACAGGGCCGAACACTGAAGCTTTCTTT
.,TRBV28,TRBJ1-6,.,CASIGSSYNSPLHF,TGTGCCAGCATCGGGAGCTCCTATAATTCACCCCTCCACTTT
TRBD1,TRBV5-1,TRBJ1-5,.,CASSPGTGDNPQHF,TGCGCCAGCAGCCCCGGGACAGGGGATAACCCCCAGCATTTT
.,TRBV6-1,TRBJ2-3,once,CASSELTSGTDTQYF,TGTGCCAGCAGTGAACTGACATCAGGCACAGATACGCAGTATTTT
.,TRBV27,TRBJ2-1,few,CASSKHDREQFF,TGTGCCAGCAGTAAACATGACAGGGAGCAGTTCTTC